The T cell receptor beta chain under discussion was sequenced for a study of OX40 agonist ivuxolimab in advanced cancers. Study-wide context: Patients received the agonistic anti-OX40 (CD134) antibody ivuxolimab. One hepatocellular carcinoma and a couple of cutaneous melanoma patients partially responded.

Notes on this clone: What it binds is unknown.

Some clones are missing from TCRdb's copy, which holds only in-frame ones; the method was immunoSEQ multiplex PCR. There are about 46,000 clones in the sample; about nine tenths occur only once, and approximately 50% lies in the top ten. Study-level findings and limits: In general, CD8+ T cells held more expanded clones than CD4+ did, on average.

The CDR3 consists of 11 residues. Germline CDR1 reads SGHNT; CDR2 reads YYREEE (reference sequence). V lost 5 bases to trimming and J lost 1 base, with 3 bases between them. The sample in question was CD4+ or CD8+ T cells sorted from blood, obtained in a trial of the OX40 agonist ivuxolimab. The chain couples TRBV5-4 to TRBJ2-5, with D hard to call. The TCR was taken from an adult with an advanced solid tumor such as melanoma, head and neck, liver or kidney cancer. The CDR3 reads CASSSQETQYF. Written as DNA, the CDR3 is TGTGCCAGCAGTTCCCAAGAGACCCAGTACTTC.